The clone carrying this T cell receptor beta chain was found many times. Its antigen is unidentified. This sample is drawn from a study of T cell repertoires in cytomegalovirus infection. Study at large: Carrying CMV and the relevant HLA type showed in public TCR beta signatures.

TCRdb reprocessed the reads via MiXCR and lists one record per CDR3 protein. Of around 210,000 distinct CDR3 sequences listed, around 6.2% are singletons. General study results and limits: The ex vivo response was dominated by HLA-C-restricted CMV-specific TCR beta clonotypes.

V lost 2 bases and J 2 bases, leaving 3 bases between the germline ends. The CDR3 is 12 residues long. Germline CDR1 SNHLY, CDR2 FYNNEI. V gene TRBV2 combines with J gene TRBJ2-5; D remains ambiguous. The sequence came from a human donor in good health (CMV status not recorded). Some clones in this sample may be carry-over from other donors' samples. Sequenced input: PBMCs. This CDR3 reads CASSENQETQYF. CDR3 nucleotide sequence: TGTGCCAGCAGTGAAAATCAAGAGACCCAGTACTTC.